The following is a T cell receptor beta chain sequence with its context. The table came from immunoSEQ multiplex PCR; TCRdb's copy has only in-frame clones and leaves some out. The sample carries more than 40,000 clones, around 90% recorded once. The trim removed 0 bases at V and 9 bases at J, leaving 8 bases unmatched. The CDR3 contains 15 residues. The germline V gene has CDR1 LGHNA and CDR2 YSLEER. This sample was taken from a study of blood T cell repertoires in COVID-19. The overall study: Sources were T cells, B-cell-depleted T cells, or PBMCs; the material itself was cDNA or gDNA.

The genes are TRBV4-3 and TRBJ2-4; TRBD1 aligns across 7 bases. Sequenced sample: peripheral blood. This receptor was obtained from a man aged 55 to 69 with acute or convalescent COVID-19. CDR3 region: CASSQDKGAGGIQYF. The CDR3 DNA reads TGCGCCAGCAGCCAAGATAAGGGGGCAGGGGGCATTCAGTACTTC.